These 23 T cell receptor beta chains share one sample of origin, sequenced in a study of early T cells in non-severe SARS-CoV-2 infection. TCRdb ran MiXCR on the 5' RACE reads and lists one entry per CDR3 protein. The repertoire holds about 45,000 distinct CDR3 sequences, with 10% to 15% as singletons. Input material: whole blood. These receptors were obtained from an adult who was a healthcare worker with PCR-confirmed SARS-CoV-2 infection or an uninfected control (not recorded which).

This chain uses TRBV10-3 with TRBJ1-2, with 10 positions matching TRBD1. This CDR3 spans 13 amino acids. Trimming removed 6 bases from V and 4 bases from J; junction bases left unmatched: 2. CDR1 and CDR2 from the germline V gene are ENHRY and SYGVKD. In DNA, the CDR3 is TGTGCCATCAGGGGACAGGGGAGCTATGGCTACACCTTC. The encoded protein is CAIRGQGSYGYTF.

This clonotype occurred a few times. The genes are TRBV11-2 and TRBJ2-7; D may be TRBD2 (5 bases). Trimming took 1 base from V and 6 from J, leaving 7 bases between them. The CDR3 has 12 amino acids. The germline gives CDR1 SGHAT, CDR2 FQNNGV. The CDR3 is CASSLVGGEQYF. The CDR3 region has the DNA TGTGCCAGCAGCTTAGTCGGAGGCGAGCAGTACTTC.

This clonotype was detected a few times. The V gene is TRBV5-1, the J gene TRBJ1-1; D remains ambiguous. V was shortened by 4 bases and J by 1 base, with 17 bases between the two germline ends. Germline V gene data show CDR1 as SGHRS and CDR2 as YFSETQ. This CDR3 region has 16 residues. CDR3 bases: TGCGCCAGCAGCATGGCATCCTCGGTCTGGAACACTGAAGCTTTCTTT. Translating gives CASSMASSVWNTEAFF.

This clonotype has ten or more counts. CDR3 loop: CASSRGTSSYEQYF. The CDR3 DNA reads as TGTGCCAGCAGCCGCGGGACATCCTCCTACGAGCAGTACTTC. This chain joins TRBV6-5 and TRBJ2-7; possibly TRBD1 or TRBD2 for D (6 bases each). The germline V and J ends were trimmed by 6 bases and 0 bases, with 12 bases remaining between them. Germline loops: CDR1 MNHEY, CDR2 SVGAGI. There are 14 residues in the CDR3.

This clonotype was observed a few times. V and J are TRBV6-2 or TRBV6-3 and TRBJ2-1; D gene uncertain. The CDR3 is 11 residues long. Trimming cost V 6 bases and J 8 bases, with 8 bases left between them. The germline V gene has CDR1 MNHEY and CDR2 SVGEGT. CDR3 protein: CASSYPDEQFF. The CDR3, as DNA: TGTGCCAGCAGCTATCCCGATGAGCAGTTCTTC.

This chain connects TRBV6-6 to TRBJ1-2; no firm D call. Per germline, CDR1 MNHNY and CDR2 SVGAGI (reference sequence). The CDR3 runs to 12 residues. Trimming pared 7 bases from V and 3 bases from J, leaving 9 bases between. Written as DNA, the CDR3 is TGTGCCAGCAACGGACGGGACTATGGCTACACCTTC. As protein: CASNGRDYGYTF.

This clonotype has only a few counts. V and J are TRBV12-3 or TRBV12-4 and TRBJ2-7; tentative D call: TRBD2 (5 bases). This CDR3 comprises 15 residues. The V and J ends lost 7 bases and 3 bases respectively, with 19 bases between them. The CDR3 here is CASNSGDSQSYEQYF. The CDR3 DNA reads TGTGCCAGCAATTCCGGGGATTCCCAAAGCTACGAGCAGTACTTC.

This clonotype has ten or more counts. This rearrangement joins TRBV4-1 to TRBJ2-3, with D uncertain. The V and J ends lost 3 bases and 8 bases respectively, with 15 bases between them. The CDR3 has 14 amino acids. Germline V gene lookup returns CDR1 MGHRA and CDR2 YSYEKL. The CDR3 region has the DNA TGCGCCAGCAGCCACCCCCTACGCAAACCTACGCAGTATTTT. Translation: CASSHPLRKPTQYF.

The gene calls are TRBV2 and TRBJ2-4, with 8 bases fitting TRBD2. The CDR3 is made up of 15 amino acids. Trimming removed 2 bases from V and 8 bases from J; junction bases left unmatched: 8. Germline V gene data show CDR1 as SNHLY and CDR2 as FYNNEI. CDR3 amino acids: CASSESTGGAYIQYF. The CDR3 DNA sequence: TGTGCCAGCAGTGAATCTACCGGGGGGGCTTACATTCAGTACTTC. The full variable domain, its missing parts supplied by reference TRBV2 and TRBJ2-4, is EPEVTQTPSHQVTQMGQEVILRCVPISNHLYFYWYRQILGQKVEFLVSFYNNEISEKSEIFDDQFSVERPDGSNFTLKIRSTKLEDSAMYFCASSESTGGAYIQYFGAGTRLSVL.

In regard to this clonotype: A much larger clone differs from this one at a single base, so this may be a read error. The V and J genes are TRBV3-1 and TRBJ2-2, with D maybe TRBD2 (5 bases). CDR1 is LGHDT, CDR2 YNNKEL, per germline (reference sequence). This CDR3 comprises 18 residues. DNA for the CDR3: TGTGCCAGCAGCCAACCCATTCGACTAACCACGAACACCGGGGAGCTGCTTTTT. It codes for CASSQPIRLTTNTGELLF.

This clonotype was counted between two and nine times. The rearrangement joins TRBV6-2 or TRBV6-3 to TRBJ2-3; D is unresolved. Germline assignment: CDR1 MNHEY and CDR2 SVGEGT. Trimming shortened V by 8 bases and J by 0 bases, and 15 bases separated the two germline ends. This CDR3 is 15 amino acids long. The CDR3 region has the DNA TGTGCCAGCCAATACCTTCCGGATAGCACAGATACGCAGTATTTT. This encodes CASQYLPDSTDTQYF.

This clonotype was counted at least ten times. CDR3 nucleotides: TGTGCCAGCAGCTTAGCAGGGGGGGAGCAGTACTTC. It encodes CASSLAGGEQYF. The genes are TRBV11-2 and TRBJ2-7; D may be TRBD1 (7 bases). V shed 1 base and J shed 7 bases, with 8 bases lying between them. Germline CDR1 is SGHAT and CDR2 is FQNNGV. This CDR3 has 12 residues.

This chain uses TRBV10-3 with TRBJ1-5; TRBD1 is a possible D gene (5 bases). The CDR3 length is 14 residues. In germline, CDR1 is ENHRY, CDR2 SYGVKD. Trimming pared 8 bases from V and 2 bases from J, leaving 13 bases between. The CDR3 DNA reads as TGTGCCATCCGTCAGGGTAGGGGCAATCAGCCCCAGCATTTT. This encodes CAIRQGRGNQPQHF.

This clonotype was found many times. The V call is TRBV5-1, the J call TRBJ2-2, with 11 nucleotides matching TRBD2. Trimming removed 2 bases from V and 3 bases from J; junction bases left unmatched: 0. The V gene's germline CDR1 is SGHRS and CDR2 YFSETQ. The CDR3 contains 15 residues. DNA of the CDR3: TGCGCCAGCAGCTTACTAGCGGGAGACACCGGGGAGCTGTTTTTT. This sequence encodes CASSLLAGDTGELFF.

The chain is built from TRBV7-2 and TRBJ2-1; the D is unclear. Trimming took off 1 base at V and 3 bases at J, with 4 bases between the two ends. The CDR3 has 13 amino acids. Germline V gene data show CDR1 as SGHTA and CDR2 as FQGNSA. CDR3 nucleotides: TGTGCCAGCAGCTTAGACGGCTACAATGAGCAGTTCTTC. Protein: CASSLDGYNEQFF. The complete variable domain, with remaining parts taken from reference TRBV7-2 and TRBJ2-1, reads GAGVSQSPSNKVTEKGKDVELRCDPISGHTALYWYRQSLGQGLEFLIYFQGNSAPDKSGLPSDRFSAERTGGSVSTLTIQRTQQEDSAVYLCASSLDGYNEQFFGPGTRLTVL.

The V call is TRBV6-2 or TRBV6-3, the J call TRBJ1-4; the match to TRBD1 covers 7 bases. The CDR3 has 13 amino acids. Germline loops: CDR1 MNHEY, CDR2 SVGEGT. V was clipped by 5 bases and J by 8 bases; unmatched bases: 5. Written as DNA, the CDR3 is TGTGCCAGCAGTACCCGGGACAGCGAAAAACTGTTTTTT. Encoded protein: CASSTRDSEKLFF.

A word on this clonotype: This may arise from a read error, as a much more abundant clone is one base away. The chain has TRBV6-6 and TRBJ1-1, with D hard to call. Germline CDR1 MNHNY, CDR2 SVGAGI (reference sequence). With 6 bases removed from V and 3 bases from J, the gap between germline ends came to 11 bases. The CDR3 extends over 13 amino acids. The CDR3 region is CASRVQQYTEAFF. CDR3 bases: TGTGCCAGCAGGGTCCAACAATACACTGAAGCTTTCTTT.

The V and J genes are TRBV27 and TRBJ2-1; the match to TRBD2 covers 11 bases. The germline CDR1 and CDR2 sequences are MNHEY and SMNVEV (reference sequence). CDR3 length: 15 amino acids. The trim removed 5 bases at V and 9 bases at J, leaving 9 bases unmatched. In DNA form, the CDR3 reads TGTGCCAGCAGTGTAACTAGCGGGAGCCAGGGTGAGCAGTTCTTC. Residues: CASSVTSGSQGEQFF.

The chain employs TRBV20-1 and TRBJ1-1; the D gene is possibly TRBD1 (6 bases). This CDR3 region has 12 residues. The V end lost 6 bases, the J end lost 1 base, and 9 bases lay between the germline ends. CDR1 is DFQATT and CDR2 is SNEGSKA in the germline V gene (reference sequence). The DNA of the CDR3 is TGCAGTGCCCCACAGGGGAACACTGAAGCTTTCTTT. Protein: CSAPQGNTEAFF.

This clonotype showed up many times. CDR3 amino acids: CASSRRSLYEQYF. CDR3 bases: TGTGCCAGCAGCCGACGGTCCCTCTACGAGCAGTACTTC. The rearrangement uses TRBV5-6 and TRBJ2-7; no definite D call. The germline CDR1 and CDR2 sequences are SGHDT and YYEEEE. The CDR3 consists of 13 residues. V lost 4 bases and J lost 3, with 11 bases in between.

This clonotype showed up many times. The gene calls are TRBV20-1 and TRBJ2-2, with a tentative D call TRBD2 (6 bases). The germline V gene encodes CDR1 DFQATT and CDR2 SNEGSKA (reference sequence). The CDR3 is 14 amino acids. Trimming removed 5 bases at V and 2 bases at J, with 12 bases between. CDR3 bases: TGCAGTGCTCGGGGGTCGTCAAACACCGGGGAGCTGTTTTTT. Translation gives CSARGSSNTGELFF.

The rearrangement uses TRBV7-2 and TRBJ2-7, with D perhaps TRBD2 (7 bases). Trimming removed 5 bases at V and 4 bases at J, with 21 bases between. CDR1 SGHTA and CDR2 FQGNSA come from the germline V gene. There are 16 residues in the CDR3. The CDR3 DNA follows: TGTGCCAGCAGCCCAACCGTAGGGGGGGCGGCTTACGAGCAGTACTTC. It specifies CASSPTVGGAAYEQYF. Full variable domain (rest looked up from reference TRBV7-2 and TRBJ2-7): GAGVSQSPSNKVTEKGKDVELRCDPISGHTALYWYRQSLGQGLEFLIYFQGNSAPDKSGLPSDRFSAERTGGSVSTLTIQRTQQEDSAVYLCASSPTVGGAAYEQYFGPGTRLTVT.

This clonotype was found a few times. The chain links TRBV11-2 to TRBJ2-3; 10 bases align to TRBD2. The CDR3 length is 15 residues. The V gene end was trimmed by 8 bases and the J gene end by 5 bases; junction bases not matched to a gene: 10. Germline V CDR1 and CDR2: SGHAT, FQNNGV. CDR3 protein: CASRPGRLAGDTQYF. The CDR3 DNA sequence: TGTGCCAGCCGCCCCGGGCGACTAGCGGGAGATACGCAGTATTTT. The variable domain in full, with the rest retrieved from reference TRBV11-2 and TRBJ2-3, is EAGVAQSPRYKIIEKRQSVAFWCNPISGHATLYWYQQILGQGPKLLIQFQNNGVVDDSQLPKDRFSAERLKGVDSTLKIQPAKLEDSAVYLCASRPGRLAGDTQYFGPGTRLTVL.